This TCR beta chain was sequenced during a study of T-cell memory formation after mild COVID-19. Study-level information: TCR clusters were mostly donor specific. Overall study results and limits: Contracting CD4+ clones sat mainly in CM and EM; CD8+ in EMRA. Clones shrinking from day 15 to 85 showed even CD4/CD8 mixes; later expanders tilted CD4+.

CDR3 length: 15 amino acids. V dropped 5 bases and J dropped 0 bases, with 8 bases sitting between them. TCRdb itself ran the 5' RACE reads through MiXCR, one entry per CDR3 protein. Of 250,000 to 350,000 distinct CDR3 sequences listed, 13% to 15% are singletons. For this clonotype: The target antigen is unknown.

The TCR was taken from a man between 18 and 35 years old who had mild COVID-19 (a few samples of this study predate the infection). Cell type and time point are not known. Specimen: PBMCs or a T cell subset sorted from them (not recorded which). The genes are TRBV12-3 or TRBV12-4 and TRBJ2-6; a weak D match, TRBD2 (5 bases). The DNA for the CDR3 is TGTGCCAGCAGTGCCCGGGGCTCTGGGGCCAACGTCCTGACTTTC. Encoded protein: CASSARGSGANVLTF.